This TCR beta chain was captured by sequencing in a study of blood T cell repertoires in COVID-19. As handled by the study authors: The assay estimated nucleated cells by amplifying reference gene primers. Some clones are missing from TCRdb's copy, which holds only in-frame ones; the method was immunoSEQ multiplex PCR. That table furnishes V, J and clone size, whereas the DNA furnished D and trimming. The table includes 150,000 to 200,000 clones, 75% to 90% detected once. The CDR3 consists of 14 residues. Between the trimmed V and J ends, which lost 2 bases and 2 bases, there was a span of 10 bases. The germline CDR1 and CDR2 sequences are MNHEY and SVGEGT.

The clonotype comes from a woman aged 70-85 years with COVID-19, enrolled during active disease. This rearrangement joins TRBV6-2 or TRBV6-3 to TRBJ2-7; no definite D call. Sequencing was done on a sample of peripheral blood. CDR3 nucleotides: TGTGCCAGCAGTTACCCGACAAGTACCTACGAGCAGTACTTC. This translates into CASSYPTSTYEQYF.